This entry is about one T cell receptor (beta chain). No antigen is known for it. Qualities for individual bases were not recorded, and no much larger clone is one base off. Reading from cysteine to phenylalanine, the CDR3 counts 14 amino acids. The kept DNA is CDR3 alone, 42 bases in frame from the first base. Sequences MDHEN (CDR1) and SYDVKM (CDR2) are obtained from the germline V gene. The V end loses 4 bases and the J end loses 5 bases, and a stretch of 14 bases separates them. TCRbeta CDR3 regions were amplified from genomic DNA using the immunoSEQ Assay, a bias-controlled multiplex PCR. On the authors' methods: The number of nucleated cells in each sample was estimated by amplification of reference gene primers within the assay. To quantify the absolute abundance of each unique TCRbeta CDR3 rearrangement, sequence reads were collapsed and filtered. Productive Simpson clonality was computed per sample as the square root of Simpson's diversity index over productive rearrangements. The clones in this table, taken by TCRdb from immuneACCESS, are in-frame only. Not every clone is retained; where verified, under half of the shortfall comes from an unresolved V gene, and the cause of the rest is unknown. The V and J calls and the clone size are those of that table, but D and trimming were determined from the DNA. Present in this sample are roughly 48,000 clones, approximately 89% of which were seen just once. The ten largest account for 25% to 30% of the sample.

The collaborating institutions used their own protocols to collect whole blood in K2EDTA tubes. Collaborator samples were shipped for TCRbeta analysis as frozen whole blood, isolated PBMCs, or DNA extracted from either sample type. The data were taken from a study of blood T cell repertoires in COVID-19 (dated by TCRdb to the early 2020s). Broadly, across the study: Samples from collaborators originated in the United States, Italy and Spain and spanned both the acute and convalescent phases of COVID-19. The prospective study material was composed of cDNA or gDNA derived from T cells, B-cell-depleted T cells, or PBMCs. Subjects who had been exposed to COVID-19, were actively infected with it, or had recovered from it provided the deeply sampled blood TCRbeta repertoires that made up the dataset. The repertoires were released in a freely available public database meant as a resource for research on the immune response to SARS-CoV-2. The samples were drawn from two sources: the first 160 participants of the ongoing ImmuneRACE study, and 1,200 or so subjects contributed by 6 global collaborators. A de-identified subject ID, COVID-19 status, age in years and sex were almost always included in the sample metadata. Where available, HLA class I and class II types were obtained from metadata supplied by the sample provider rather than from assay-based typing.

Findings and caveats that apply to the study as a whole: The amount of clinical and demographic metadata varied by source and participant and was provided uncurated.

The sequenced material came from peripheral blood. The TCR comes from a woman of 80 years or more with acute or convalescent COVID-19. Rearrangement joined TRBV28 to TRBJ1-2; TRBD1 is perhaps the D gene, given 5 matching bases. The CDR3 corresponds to CASSSVGAYYGYTF. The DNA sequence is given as TGTGCCAGCAGTTCGGTTGGGGCTTATTATGGCTACACCTTC.